The rows below give T cell receptor beta chains drawn from one sample of a study of OX40 agonist ivuxolimab in advanced cancers. TCRdb's table, derived via immunoSEQ multiplex PCR, lists solely in-frame clones and lacks some. The table shows tens of thousands of clones, with 92% occurring only once. Specimen: CD4+ or CD8+ T cells sorted from blood, collected in a trial of the OX40 agonist ivuxolimab. Receptors were obtained from an adult with an advanced solid tumor such as melanoma, head and neck, liver or kidney cancer. Each CDR3 is given with its conserved first and last residue. The D gene is left open where the match is weak. Some rows mark clone size as missing; the rest say once, few, many or name a class of expanded clone.

j_call,d_call,clone_size,v_call,cdr3_nt,cdr3_aa
TRBJ1-4,.,once,TRBV10-3,TGTGCCATCAGTGAGTCGAGGTGGGGGATGAGTAATGAAAAACTGTTTTTT,CAISESRWGMSNEKLFF
TRBJ1-4,.,.,TRBV5-8,TGTGCCAGCAGCTTGCCCGCCCTTGCAACTAATGAAAAACTGTTTTTT,CASSLPALATNEKLFF
TRBJ2-5,.,.,TRBV28,TGTGCCAGCAGTTCGACTCGGGACGGAGAGACCCAGTACTTC,CASSSTRDGETQYF
TRBJ2-1,.,.,TRBV15,TGTGCCACCAGCAGAGATCCCCTAGGCGTTCGGCTCTTC,CATSRDPLGVRLF
TRBJ2-5,.,.,TRBV7-8,TGTGCCAGCATCCGGGAGAAACAAGAGACCCAGTACTTC,CASIREKQETQYF
TRBJ2-3,.,.,TRBV7-9,TGTGCCAGCAGCCCGGGACTTGGAACGCAGTATTTT,CASSPGLGTQYF
TRBJ2-7,.,.,TRBV5-1,TGCGCCAGCAGCTTGGCCGCCGGGTCGTACGAGCAGTACTTC,CASSLAAGSYEQYF
TRBJ2-3,.,once,TRBV25-1,TGTGCCAGCAGTGTGGGGGCACTCCCAGATACGCAGTATTTT,CASSVGALPDTQYF
TRBJ2-5,TRBD2,.,TRBV6-6,TGTGCCAGCAGCGCCCCGGGACTAGCCCAAGAGACCCAGTACTTC,CASSAPGLAQETQYF
TRBJ1-4,TRBD1,.,TRBV2,TGTGCCAGCAGCAAGGACAGGGGGACTGAAAAACTGTTTTTT,CASSKDRGTEKLFF
TRBJ1-1,TRBD1,.,TRBV18,TGTGCCAGCTCACCACCTTCGGTCAGGGGGGACGGTGAAGCTTTCTTT,CASSPPSVRGDGEAFF
TRBJ1-3,.,.,TRBV6-5,TGTGCCAGCAGTAGCCGAGGTGGAAACACCATATATTTT,CASSSRGGNTIYF
TRBJ1-6,.,.,TRBV10-1,TGCGCGGCAAGTTCACCCCTCCACTTT,CAASSPLHF
TRBJ1-2,TRBD1,.,TRBV7-9,TGTGCCAGCAGCTCATCCGGGACAGACTATGGCTACACCTTC,CASSSSGTDYGYTF
TRBJ2-7,TRBD1,.,TRBV28,TGTGCCAGCAGTCCAGGGGGCTGGGTTACCTACGAGCAGTACTTC,CASSPGGWVTYEQYF
TRBJ1-6,.,.,TRBV6-5,TGTGCCAGCAGTTATTGGCAGAGCTCCTATAATTCACCCCTCCACTTT,CASSYWQSSYNSPLHF
TRBJ2-7,TRBD1,.,TRBV18,TGTGCCAGTTTCACAGGGGTCGCGGACTACGAGCAGTACTTC,CASFTGVADYEQYF
TRBJ1-2,TRBD1,.,TRBV7-2,TGTGCCAGCAGCCGAGGACAGGGCGATGGCTACACCTTC,CASSRGQGDGYTF
TRBJ2-1,.,.,TRBV5-1,TGCGCCAGCAGCTTCGACTCCTACAATGAGCAGTTCTTC,CASSFDSYNEQFF
TRBJ2-1,.,.,TRBV27,TGTGCCAGCAGTTTTGTCAATCGGCGTGAGCAGTTCTTC,CASSFVNRREQFF
TRBJ2-5,TRBD2,.,TRBV5-4,TGTGCCAGCAGCTTGGAATATGGGGCGCCGGGGGGGCAGGAGACCCAGTACTTC,CASSLEYGAPGGQETQYF
TRBJ2-7,.,.,TRBV28,TGTGCCAGCAGTTCTCAGACTGGATCCTACGAGCAGTACTTC,CASSSQTGSYEQYF
TRBJ2-1,TRBD2,.,TRBV10-3,TGTGCCATCAGTGAAACTAGCGATAGAAATGAGCAGTTCTTC,CAISETSDRNEQFF
TRBJ2-4,TRBD2,once,TRBV5-1,TGCGCCAGCAGCTTGGTCGCTAGCGGGGGGGCTGCAGACATTCAGTACTTC,CASSLVASGGAADIQYF
TRBJ1-2,TRBD1,.,TRBV25-1,TGTGCCAGCAGTGATGTTGGGACAGGGGGCTATGGCTACACCTTC,CASSDVGTGGYGYTF
TRBJ1-2,.,.,TRBV18,TGTGCCAGCTCTCCCACGAAAAACGCGGAGGGCTACACCTTC,CASSPTKNAEGYTF
TRBJ1-1,.,once,TRBV6-6,TGTGCCAGCCGGCGAACCGGGGGGGAGGGCACTGAAGCTTTCTTT,CASRRTGGEGTEAFF
TRBJ1-1,TRBD1,once,TRBV11-3,TGTGCCAGCAGCTTTTCAGGGGGTAACACTGAAGCTTTCTTT,CASSFSGGNTEAFF
TRBJ1-2,TRBD1,.,TRBV10-3,TGTGCCATCAGACCAGACAGGGGAGGAGGCTACACCTTC,CAIRPDRGGGYTF
TRBJ2-2,.,.,TRBV11-3,TGTGCCAGCAGCTTAGTAGGCGGACTGATCGCGAACACCGGGGAGCTGTTTTTT,CASSLVGGLIANTGELFF
TRBJ1-3,.,.,TRBV18,TGTGCCAGCTCACCAACTACGGGCACCCTCTCTGGAAACACCATATATTTT,CASSPTTGTLSGNTIYF
TRBJ2-7,.,.,TRBV19,TGTGCCAGTAGTATCCAAGGGCCCCAAAACGAGCAGTACTTC,CASSIQGPQNEQYF
TRBJ1-6,.,.,TRBV2,TGTGCCAGCAGCGCGTTGACATCCCTCCACTTT,CASSALTSLHF
TRBJ2-7,.,.,TRBV18,TGTGCCAGCTCACCACCGGGCGGTGCCTACGAGCAGTACTTC,CASSPPGGAYEQYF
TRBJ2-5,TRBD2,.,TRBV18,TGTGCCAGCTCACCAAGGACTAGCGGACAAGAGACCCAGTACTTC,CASSPRTSGQETQYF
TRBJ2-3,.,.,TRBV5-1,TGCGCCAGCAGCTTGGTTGGGGCCAATACAGATACGCAGTATTTT,CASSLVGANTDTQYF
TRBJ1-2,TRBD1,once,TRBV5-1,TGCGCCAGCAGCTTGGGGGACAGTACGGGCTATGGCTACACCTTC,CASSLGDSTGYGYTF
TRBJ2-3,.,once,TRBV21-1,TGTGCCAGCAGCACCACTACTAGCGGACCTACGTATACGCAGTATTTT,CASSTTTSGPTYTQYF
TRBJ1-4,.,.,TRBV25-1,TGTGCCAGCAGTGAAGGCGGAACTAATGAAAAACTGTTTTTT,CASSEGGTNEKLFF
TRBJ2-5,.,.,TRBV6-5,TGTGCCAGCAGTTACTCATTAGCAGGGTCGTCCGAGACCCAGTACTTC,CASSYSLAGSSETQYF
TRBJ1-1,.,.,TRBV6-1,TGTGCCAGCAGTGAAACTTTGAACACTGAAGCTTTCTTT,CASSETLNTEAFF
TRBJ2-1,.,.,TRBV4-1,TGCGCCAGCAGCCAAGAGGACCCCCGGGCGGGCTCAGGCTACAATGAGCAGTTCTTC,CASSQEDPRAGSGYNEQFF
TRBJ2-7,TRBD2,.,TRBV5-1,TGCGCCAGCAGCTGGGGACTAGCGGGAGATATCATCTCCTCATCCTACGAGCAGTACTTC,CASSWGLAGDIISSSYEQYF
TRBJ2-7,.,.,TRBV30,TGTGCCTGGAATGGAGGCCGCCGGCGCGAGCAGTACTTC,CAWNGGRRREQYF
TRBJ1-1,.,.,TRBV7-6,TGTGCCAGCAGCCCTGAAGCTTTCTTT,CASSPEAFF
TRBJ2-6,TRBD1,.,TRBV5-8,TGTGCCAGCAGCGTGCCCGGGACAGAAGCTGGGGCCAACGTCCTGACTTTC,CASSVPGTEAGANVLTF
TRBJ2-3,TRBD2,.,TRBV25-1,TGTGCCAGCCCCTTTGGGGCGGGGGGGCAAAATACGCAGTATTTT,CASPFGAGGQNTQYF
TRBJ1-2,.,.,TRBV9,TGTGCCAGCAGCCCCAGGCGGGGCGGTGGCTACACCTTC,CASSPRRGGGYTF